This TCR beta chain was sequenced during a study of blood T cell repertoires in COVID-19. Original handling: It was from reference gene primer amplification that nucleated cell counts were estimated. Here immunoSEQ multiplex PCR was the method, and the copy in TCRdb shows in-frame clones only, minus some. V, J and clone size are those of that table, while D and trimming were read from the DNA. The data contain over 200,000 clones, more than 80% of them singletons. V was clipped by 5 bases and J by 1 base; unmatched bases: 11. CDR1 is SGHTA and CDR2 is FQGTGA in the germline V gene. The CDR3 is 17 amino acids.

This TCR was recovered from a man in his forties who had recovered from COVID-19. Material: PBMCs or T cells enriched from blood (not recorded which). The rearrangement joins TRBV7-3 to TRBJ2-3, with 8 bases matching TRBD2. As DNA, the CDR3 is TGTGCCAGCAGCCCCTTGGGACTAGAGATTGGCACAGATACGCAGTATTTT. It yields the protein CASSPLGLEIGTDTQYF.